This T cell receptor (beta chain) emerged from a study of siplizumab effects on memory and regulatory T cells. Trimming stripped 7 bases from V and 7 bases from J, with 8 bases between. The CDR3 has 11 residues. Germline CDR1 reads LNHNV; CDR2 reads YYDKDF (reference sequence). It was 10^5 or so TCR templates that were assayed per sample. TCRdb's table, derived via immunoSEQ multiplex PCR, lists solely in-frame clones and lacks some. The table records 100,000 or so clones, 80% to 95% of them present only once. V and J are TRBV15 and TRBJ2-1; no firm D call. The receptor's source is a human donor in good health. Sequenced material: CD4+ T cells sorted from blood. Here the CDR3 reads CATTLRNEQFF. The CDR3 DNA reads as TGTGCCACCACGTTGAGGAATGAGCAGTTCTTC.